Listed below are T cell receptor beta chains from one sample, sequenced in a study of identifying expanded T cells in peripheral blood. The data were produced by immunoSEQ multiplex PCR, yet TCRdb's version contains in-frame clones alone and is incomplete. The sample carries tens of thousands of clones, over 80% recorded once. The specimen sequenced was blood. The receptors were gathered from a person aged 18-69 years in good health. Both conserved end residues are part of each CDR3. The D gene is left open where the match is weak. Rows give clone size only sometimes, using once, few, many, or a class for an expanded clone.

D gene,J gene,clone size,V gene,CDR3 protein,CDR3 DNA
.,TRBJ1-3,.,TRBV28,CASSLVGNRNTIYF,TGTGCCAGCAGTCTTGTCGGTAACCGAAACACCATATATTTT
TRBD1,TRBJ1-2,once,TRBV28,CASSPGQVNYGYTF,TGTGCCAGCAGCCCGGGACAGGTTAACTATGGCTACACCTTC
TRBD1,TRBJ2-7,.,TRBV4-1,CASSRTGGGEQYF,TGCGCCAGCAGCCGGACAGGGGGAGGCGAGCAGTACTTC
.,TRBJ2-7,.,TRBV4-2,CASSQVRAGSSYEQYF,TGTGCCAGCAGCCAAGTTAGGGCAGGGAGCTCCTACGAGCAGTACTTC
.,TRBJ2-6,.,TRBV5-1,CASSLAPRSGANVLTF,TGCGCCAGCAGCTTGGCACCGCGTTCTGGGGCCAACGTCCTGACTTTC
TRBD1,TRBJ2-1,.,TRBV10-1,CASSKSPGTGGASNEQFF,TGCGCCAGCAGTAAGAGTCCCGGGACAGGGGGCGCAAGTAATGAGCAGTTCTTC
TRBD1,TRBJ2-3,.,TRBV28,CASSLSGGRTDTQYF,TGTGCCAGCAGTTTGTCAGGGGGAAGGACAGATACGCAGTATTTT
TRBD2,TRBJ2-7,.,TRBV7-2,CASSFGLAATYEQYF,TGTGCCAGCAGCTTTGGACTAGCGGCAACCTACGAGCAGTACTTC
TRBD1,TRBJ1-1,.,TRBV19,CASCNTGGGTEAFF,TGTGCCAGTTGTAATACAGGGGGAGGGACTGAAGCTTTCTTT
TRBD1,TRBJ2-5,few,TRBV28,CASALDLRTGDEETQYF,TGTGCCAGTGCTCTCGATCTTCGAACAGGGGATGAAGAGACCCAGTACTTC
.,TRBJ1-1,.,TRBV27,CASSSPAGLGTEAFF,TGTGCCAGCAGTTCTCCGGCGGGCTTAGGCACTGAAGCTTTCTTT
.,TRBJ1-4,.,TRBV7-2,CASSPDGGVYEKLFF,TGTGCCAGCAGTCCCGATGGGGGCGTGTATGAAAAACTGTTTTTT
.,TRBJ1-2,.,TRBV28,CASSLAGTLANYGYTF,TGTGCCAGCAGTTTGGCCGGGACTTTAGCTAACTATGGCTACACCTTC
.,TRBJ2-4,.,TRBV4-1,CASSQILGGFQNIQYF,TGCGCCAGCAGCCAGATATTAGGGGGTTTCCAAAACATTCAGTACTTC
.,TRBJ2-1,.,TRBV4-3,CASSQVLARNEQFF,TGCGCCAGCAGCCAAGTTCTAGCCCGCAATGAGCAGTTCTTC
TRBD2,TRBJ2-3,.,TRBV5-5,CASSLRREGTDTQYF,TGTGCCAGCAGCCTGAGACGGGAGGGGACAGATACGCAGTATTTT
TRBD2,TRBJ2-7,.,TRBV5-1,CASSPGAGGISYEQYF,TGCGCCAGCAGCCCCGGGGCGGGAGGTATCTCCTACGAGCAGTACTTC
TRBD1,TRBJ2-5,.,TRBV29-1,CSERAGGKETQYF,TGCAGCGAACGGGCAGGGGGAAAAGAGACCCAGTACTTC
.,TRBJ2-3,.,TRBV5-1,CASQGGSATTQYF,TGCGCCAGTCAGGGGGGGTCCGCCACCACGCAGTATTTT
.,TRBJ2-7,.,TRBV19,CASSIYDYRAGYEQYF,TGTGCCAGTAGTATTTATGACTACCGGGCGGGGTACGAGCAGTACTTC
.,TRBJ2-3,.,TRBV27,CASSSLGVAADTQYF,TGTGCCAGCAGTTCCCTTGGAGTAGCGGCAGATACGCAGTATTTT
.,TRBJ2-2,.,TRBV4-1,CASSQDIAVGVNTGELFF,TGCGCCAGCAGCCAGGACATAGCGGTTGGAGTAAACACCGGGGAGCTGTTTTTT
TRBD1,TRBJ1-1,.,TRBV10-3,CAISEGGTGYTEAFF,TGTGCCATCAGTGAGGGGGGGACAGGGTACACTGAAGCTTTCTTT
.,TRBJ2-1,once,TRBV10-3,CAISGRTNEQFF,TGTGCCATCAGTGGGAGAACAAATGAGCAGTTCTTC
.,TRBJ2-5,.,TRBV7-3,CASSLIPGAQQETQYF,TGTGCCAGCAGCTTAATCCCGGGAGCGCAACAAGAGACCCAGTACTTC
TRBD2,TRBJ2-5,once,TRBV7-2,CASSYGTSGRWSQETQYF,TGTGCCAGCAGCTACGGGACTAGCGGGAGGTGGTCCCAAGAGACCCAGTACTTC
TRBD1,TRBJ2-7,once,TRBV28,CASRSGTGYSEQYF,TGTGCCAGCAGAAGCGGGACAGGGTATTCCGAGCAGTACTTC
TRBD2,TRBJ2-7,.,TRBV4-1,CASSQRMVLAGREQYF,TGCGCCAGCAGCCAACGGATGGTTCTAGCGGGGCGCGAGCAGTACTTC
.,TRBJ2-1,.,TRBV14,CASSRTGNEQFF,TGTGCCAGCAGCCGGACCGGGAATGAGCAGTTCTTC
.,TRBJ2-5,.,TRBV6-5,CASSYGARLPQETQYF,TGTGCCAGCAGTTACGGGGCCCGATTACCTCAAGAGACCCAGTACTTC
TRBD1,TRBJ2-1,.,TRBV14,CASSQAWTGYNEQFF,TGTGCCAGCAGCCAAGCTTGGACAGGGTACAATGAGCAGTTCTTC
TRBD2,TRBJ2-1,.,TRBV10-3,CAISAPRLAGLQFF,TGTGCCATCAGTGCCCCTCGACTAGCGGGCCTCCAGTTCTTC
.,TRBJ2-5,.,TRBV4-2,CASSQDGKGPETQYF,TGTGCCAGCAGCCAAGACGGGAAAGGGCCAGAGACCCAGTACTTC
.,TRBJ2-6,once,TRBV15,CATSRDRQAGSGANVLTF,TGTGCCACCAGCAGAGATCGACAGGCAGGCTCTGGGGCCAACGTCCTGACTTTC
TRBD2,TRBJ2-2,.,TRBV7-2,CASSTGLANTGELFF,TGTGCCAGCAGCACTGGACTAGCAAACACCGGGGAGCTGTTTTTT
.,TRBJ2-7,.,TRBV7-3,CASSLQSSSEQYF,TGTGCCAGCAGCTTACAATCCTCCTCCGAGCAGTACTTC
TRBD1,TRBJ2-5,few,TRBV7-7,CASSLASGGQETQYF,TGTGCTAGCAGCTTAGCATCAGGGGGCCAAGAGACCCAGTACTTC
TRBD1,TRBJ2-4,.,TRBV7-2,CASSYGQGALLAKNIQYF,TGTGCCAGCAGCTACGGACAGGGGGCCCTGTTAGCCAAAAACATTCAGTACTTC
TRBD1,TRBJ2-7,.,TRBV4-3,CASSRGQGADEQYF,TGCGCCAGCAGCCGGGGACAGGGGGCTGACGAGCAGTACTTC
.,TRBJ2-7,.,TRBV10-3,CAIRDAGTRKDEQYF,TGTGCCATCAGGGACGCCGGGACTCGGAAAGATGAGCAGTACTTC
.,TRBJ2-7,.,TRBV6-6,CASSYPGQGVAYEQYF,TGTGCCAGCAGTTACCCGGGGCAGGGTGTTGCCTACGAGCAGTACTTC
.,TRBJ1-5,.,TRBV13,CASSLGSRVQPQHF,TGTGCCAGCAGCTTAGGATCAAGAGTACAGCCCCAGCATTTT
.,TRBJ2-2,.,TRBV10-3,CAISGYRETDTGELFF,TGTGCCATCAGTGGGTACAGGGAGACGGACACCGGGGAGCTGTTTTTT
.,TRBJ2-3,.,TRBV5-1,CASRWTGDTDTQYF,TGCGCCAGCAGATGGACTGGAGACACAGATACGCAGTATTTT
.,TRBJ2-7,.,TRBV7-8,CASSFTGNYYEQYF,TGTGCCAGCAGCTTCACGGGGAATTACTACGAGCAGTACTTC
.,TRBJ2-1,.,TRBV6-6,CASSSPGLYNEQFF,TGTGCCAGCAGTTCCCCGGGACTTTACAATGAGCAGTTCTTC